These 3 T cell receptor beta chains were all obtained from the same sample, sequenced in a study of CD8+CD57+ T cells in acquired aplastic anemia. Profiling that covered TCR beta VDJ and CDR3 relied on genomic DNA as its template. TCRdb redid the calling of the reads with MiXCR, one entry per CDR3 protein. The table has under 200,000 distinct CDR3 sequences, roughly 48% seen once; the top ten hold under 1.2%. Material for sequencing was sorted CD4+, CD8+, or CD8+CD57+ T cells (not recorded which) from PBMCs. These receptors came from a human donor in good health.

The CDR3 protein is CASRAPGTGGIYEQYF. DNA of the CDR3: TGTGCCAGCAGAGCACCCGGGACAGGGGGAATCTACGAGCAGTACTTC. This chain uses TRBV2 with TRBJ2-7; 11 bases agree with TRBD1. Losses at the gene ends were 6 bases for V and 3 bases for J; bases not matched to a gene: 10. Germline loops: CDR1 SNHLY, CDR2 FYNNEI. This CDR3 spans 16 amino acids.

This clonotype occurred many times. This chain connects TRBV14 to TRBJ2-1, with D perhaps matching TRBD2 (7 bases). The CDR3 length is 16 residues. V lost 2 bases and J 0 bases, leaving 11 bases between the germline ends. Looked up from germline, CDR1 is SGHDN and CDR2 is FVKESK. CDR3 coding DNA: TGTGCCAGCAGCCAACTGGGGGGGCTCTCCTACAATGAGCAGTTCTTC. Residues: CASSQLGGLSYNEQFF.

In its sample, this clonotype was seen a few times. One end of the junction does not line up with germline, which may come from a read error. The chain carries TRBV25-1 and TRBJ2-3; D is undetermined. The CDR3 spans 14 residues. CDR1 is MGHDK, CDR2 SYGVNS, per germline. CDR3 amino acids: CASSVGGPTDTQYF. The CDR3 DNA is TGTGCCAGCAGTGTAGGTGGGCCAACAGATACGCAATATTTT.